The 29 T cell receptor beta chains below were found in one sample sequenced in a study of beta chain features in type 1 diabetes. The study's findings and limits: When Type 1 diabetes patients were examined, their TCRB CDR3s proved moderately but significantly shorter in all four CD4+ subsets.

The isolated RNA, all of it, was reverse transcribed, so expressed TCRB transcripts were what got sequenced. Only in-frame clones appear in the TCRdb table, and some are missing; sequencing was by immunoSEQ multiplex PCR. The data hold around 180,000 clones, with over 6% observed a single time. These TCRs' antigens remain unknown. The specimen sequenced was central memory CD4+ T cells from blood. Receptors were obtained from a man between 18 and 29 years old with type 1 diabetes.

V gene TRBV6-5 combines with J gene TRBJ1-1; D uncertain. CDR3 length equals 13 residues. The V gene lost 6 bases and the J gene lost 0 bases, with 8 bases spanning the gap. CDR1 and CDR2 from the germline V gene are MNHEY and SVGAGI. The CDR3 region has the DNA TGTGCCAGCAGCACCCACATGAACACTGAAGCTTTCTTT. Translated: CASSTHMNTEAFF.

This clone has a handful of counts. The chain couples TRBV6-5 to TRBJ2-1, with 7 bases lining up with TRBD2. The CDR3 contains 14 residues. The junction had 6 bases not matched to a gene; V was cut back by 4 bases and J by 6 bases. Germline lookup yields CDR1 MNHEY and CDR2 SVGAGI. The CDR3 is CASSWTREVNEQFF. The DNA for the CDR3 is TGTGCCAGCAGTTGGACTAGGGAGGTCAATGAGCAGTTCTTC.

The chain carries TRBV28 and TRBJ1-5, with D possibly being TRBD1 (6 bases). The CDR3 contains 15 residues. Looked up from germline, CDR1 is MDHEN and CDR2 is SYDVKM. Trimming cost V 7 bases and J 7 bases, with 20 bases left between them. The CDR3 is CASTDLQGLVQPQHF. Written as DNA, the CDR3 is TGTGCCAGCACCGACCTACAGGGTCTGGTGCAGCCCCAGCATTTT.

This clone has only a few counts. V is TRBV4-3 and J is TRBJ2-1; D perhaps matches TRBD2 (6 bases). Trimming pared 2 bases from V and 12 bases from J, leaving 20 bases between. The CDR3 is made up of 15 amino acids. Per germline, CDR1 LGHNA and CDR2 YSLEER. CDR3 bases: TGCGCCAGCAGCCAAACTCCGGGACTCAAGATTCGGCAGTTCTTC. The encoded protein is CASSQTPGLKIRQFF.

This rearrangement joins TRBV7-9 to TRBJ2-5; maybe TRBD2 (7 bases). Germline V gene lookup returns CDR1 SEHNR and CDR2 FQNEAQ (reference sequence). The CDR3 loop spans 15 amino acids. V was trimmed by 6 bases and J by 4 bases, leaving 18 bases between them. The CDR3 coding sequence is TGTGCCAGCAGGACGGGGGGCTGGGACGGAGAGACCCAGTACTTC. It is translated as CASRTGGWDGETQYF.

This clone was counted a few times. This chain links TRBV4-2 with TRBJ1-4, with unresolved D. This CDR3 has 11 amino acids. The germline V gene encodes CDR1 LGHNA and CDR2 YNFKEQ. The germline V and J ends were trimmed by 8 bases and 8 bases, with 9 bases remaining between them. CDR3 nucleotide sequence: TGTGCCAGCGTCGTCGGGGAAAAACTGTTTTTT. Protein product: CASVVGEKLFF.

This clone was picked up a small number of times. CDR3: CASSMDSGADTQYF. The CDR3 nucleotides are TGCGCCAGCAGCATGGACAGTGGCGCAGATACGCAGTATTTT. This chain uses TRBV5-1 with TRBJ2-3, with D possibly matching TRBD1 (6 bases). In germline, CDR1 is SGHRS, CDR2 YFSETQ. With 4 bases removed from V and 4 bases from J, the gap between germline ends came to 13 bases. The CDR3 is made up of 14 amino acids.

This clone showed up just a few times. The genes are TRBV6-5 and TRBJ1-2; 8 bases are shared with TRBD1. The CDR3 covers 12 residues. The junction had 4 bases not matched to a gene; V was cut back by 6 bases and J by 7 bases. CDR1 MNHEY and CDR2 SVGAGI come from the germline V gene. Written as DNA, the CDR3 is TGTGCCAGCAGCCAGGGGGCGGGTGGCTACACCTTC. Its protein is CASSQGAGGYTF.

This clone has just a few counts. The CDR3 is CASSRTGYSGANVLTF. The CDR3 region has the DNA TGTGCCAGCAGTCGGACAGGCTACTCTGGGGCCAACGTCCTGACTTTC. The chain combines TRBV6-6 with TRBJ2-6, with 7 bases matching TRBD1. The ends lost 5 bases at V and 0 bases at J; junction bases unmatched: 4. This CDR3 contains 16 residues. Germline CDR1 and CDR2: MNHNY and SVGAGI (reference sequence).

This clone was observed a few times. This chain links TRBV9 with TRBJ1-3; D is undetermined. Germline V lookup: CDR1 SGDLS, CDR2 YYNGEE. This CDR3 is built from 15 residues. The ends were cut back, 4 bases at V and 0 bases at J, with 11 bases in the middle. The CDR3 DNA reads TGTGCCAGCAGCCCCGAGGTAGCCTCTGGAAACACCATATATTTT. Protein product: CASSPEVASGNTIYF.

The chain couples TRBV4-1 to TRBJ1-4, with D possibly matching TRBD1 (6 bases). This CDR3 is 17 amino acids long. Trimming removed 0 bases at V and 5 bases at J, with 16 bases between. CDR1 and CDR2 (germline): MGHRA, YSYEKL. The CDR3 here is CASSQDQRTVVNEKLFF. The CDR3, as DNA: TGCGCCAGCAGCCAAGATCAAAGGACAGTAGTAAATGAAAAACTGTTTTTT.

This clone came up a few times. The CDR3, as DNA: TGTGCCAGCAGTTCCCCGGGACAGGGAGGTGGCTACACCTTC. The encoded protein is CASSSPGQGGGYTF. The chain couples TRBV28 to TRBJ1-2; 9 bases are a match to TRBD1. The junction had 7 bases not matched to a gene; V was cut back by 4 bases and J by 7 bases. The CDR3 runs 14 residues. From germline, CDR1 is MDHEN and CDR2 SYDVKM.

This clone has more than one count but fewer than ten. The DNA for the CDR3 is TGCAGCGTCGGACAGGGAACGGAGACCCAGTACTTC. Residues: CSVGQGTETQYF. This chain links TRBV29-1 with TRBJ2-5; 8 bases fit TRBD1. Germline loops: CDR1 SQVTM, CDR2 ANQGSEA. J gave up 5 bases and V 6 bases, and 5 bases lay outside the gene matches. The CDR3 loop spans 12 amino acids.

In its sample, this clone was seen a few times. The chain has TRBV2 and TRBJ1-1; 10 bases are a match to TRBD1. Germline V gene lookup returns CDR1 SNHLY and CDR2 FYNNEI. The CDR3 consists of 14 residues. V trimming: 6 bases; J trimming: 4 bases; junction bases outside the gene matches: 5. The CDR3 reads CASRVDRGATEAFF. As DNA, the CDR3 is TGTGCCAGCAGAGTGGACAGGGGGGCCACTGAAGCTTTCTTT.

The DNA for the CDR3 is TGTGCCAGTAAGGACAGCCTCTATGGCTACACCTTC. Amino acids: CASKDSLYGYTF. J is TRBJ1-2 and V is TRBV6-6, with a tentative D call TRBD1 (6 bases). Germline CDR1 MNHNY, CDR2 SVGAGI (reference sequence). CDR3 size: 12 residues. Between the trimmed V and J ends, which lost 9 bases and 4 bases, there was a span of 12 bases.

To note about this clone: A read error may account for a junction end that differs from germline. V usage is TRBV7-2 and J usage is TRBJ2-7, with 9 bases that match TRBD1. There are 14 residues in the CDR3. Germline V gene lookup returns CDR1 SGHTA and CDR2 FQGNSA. The CDR3 nucleotides read TGTGCCAGCAGCTTAAGGACAGGGGCGCAGGCGGCCAACTTC. Translation gives CASSLRTGAQAANF. Drawing the rest from reference TRBV7-2 and TRBJ2-7, the complete variable domain is GAGVSQSPSNKVTEKGKDVELRCDPISGHTALYWYRQSLGQGLEFLIYFQGNSAPDKSGLPSDRFSAERTGGSVSTLTIQRTQQEDSAVYLCASSLRTGAQAANFGPGTRLTVT.

The chain carries TRBV27 and TRBJ1-2; 10 bases are a match to TRBD1. Germline CDR1 and CDR2: MNHEY and SMNVEV (reference sequence). The CDR3 sequence is 15 residues long. Trimming took 6 bases from V and 4 from J; bases not matched to a gene: 8. As DNA, the CDR3 is TGTGCCAGCAGCCGAATGACAGGGGGCAGCTATGGCTACACCTTC. Translated: CASSRMTGGSYGYTF.

The J gene is TRBJ1-2, the V gene TRBV1. TRBV1 is labeled a pseudogene. CDR3 size: 12 residues. Here the CDR3 reads CTSNRREHGYTF. The CDR3 region has the DNA TGCACCAGCAACAGGAGGGAACATGGCTACACCTTC.

This rearrangement joins TRBV9 to TRBJ2-3; D may be TRBD1 (5 bases). The ends were cut back, 0 bases at V and 4 bases at J, with 15 bases in the middle. CDR1 and CDR2 (germline): SGDLS, YYNGEE. The CDR3 has 16 amino acids. Written as DNA, the CDR3 is TGTGCCAGCAGCGTAGCGTTTCATGGGGCGGCAGATACGCAGTATTTT. Its translation: CASSVAFHGAADTQYF.

V and J are TRBV7-2 and TRBJ2-1; 12 bases fit TRBD2. The CDR3 totals 14 residues. The germline gives CDR1 SGHTA, CDR2 FQGNSA. Trimming removed 5 bases from V and 12 bases from J; junction bases left unmatched: 8. The DNA of the CDR3 is TGTGCCAGCAGCCCCCCGGCTAGCGGGGGGGGGCAGTTCTTC. This sequence encodes CASSPPASGGGQFF.

This clone was detected a few times. This chain's CDR3 is CASSPNSAGSGANVLTF. CDR3 coding DNA: TGCGCCAGCAGTCCAAATAGCGCAGGATCTGGGGCCAACGTCCTGACTTTC. This chain joins TRBV4-3 and TRBJ2-6; TRBD2 is a possible D gene (5 bases). V shed 6 bases and J shed 1 base, with 16 bases lying between them. Germline CDR1 reads LGHNA; CDR2 reads YSLEER. The CDR3 has 17 amino acids.

This clone showed up just a few times. The V call is TRBV4-3, the J call TRBJ2-2, with D maybe TRBD1 (6 bases). Germline values: CDR1 LGHNA, CDR2 YSLEER. The CDR3 is 14 residues long. V dropped 7 bases and J dropped 4 bases, with 13 bases sitting between them. The CDR3 is CASTSGVSTGELFF. CDR3 sequence (DNA): TGCGCCAGCACCTCAGGGGTTAGCACCGGGGAGCTGTTTTTT.

The J gene is TRBJ2-7, the V gene TRBV18; D ambiguous. The CDR3 loop spans 9 amino acids. Trimming took off 8 bases at V and 3 bases at J, with 2 bases between the two ends. Germline V gene lookup returns CDR1 KGHSH and CDR2 LQKENI. Written as DNA, the CDR3 is TGTGCCAGCCTCTACGAGCAGTACTTC. This sequence encodes CASLYEQYF.

The rearrangement links TRBV5-1 to TRBJ2-3; TRBD1 agrees at 9 bases. The CDR3 has 15 amino acids. V dropped 4 bases and J dropped 4; count of bases not matched to a gene: 7. In germline, CDR1 is SGHRS, CDR2 YFSETQ. The CDR3 DNA reads as TGCGCCAGCAGCACGGGACAGGGCGACTCAGATACGCAGTATTTT. Translated, it gives CASSTGQGDSDTQYF. The full variable domain, its missing parts supplied by reference TRBV5-1 and TRBJ2-3, is KAGVTQTPRYLIKTRGQQVTLSCSPISGHRSVSWYQQTPGQGLQFLFEYFSETQRNKGNFPGRFSGRQFSNSRSEMNVSTLELGDSALYLCASSTGQGDSDTQYFGPGTRLTVL.

This clone was found a few times. V and J are TRBV7-2 and TRBJ2-7; 9 bases line up with TRBD1. Germline trimming cut 6 bases from V and 1 base from J; bases unmatched to any gene: 7. The CDR3 has 15 amino acids. From germline, CDR1 is SGHTA and CDR2 FQGNSA. DNA for the CDR3: TGTGCCAGCAGTCGACCGGGACAGGGATCCTACGAGCAGTACTTC. Amino acid sequence: CASSRPGQGSYEQYF.

This clone has a handful of counts. This rearrangement joins TRBV15 to TRBJ2-3; D gene unclear. The CDR3 has 14 amino acids. Trimming shortened V by 0 bases and J by 0 bases, and 4 bases separated the two germline ends. Germline V gene sequence: CDR1 LNHNV, CDR2 YYDKDF (reference sequence). The CDR3 loop is CATSRESSTDTQYF. CDR3 DNA sequence: TGTGCCACCAGCAGAGAATCTAGCACAGATACGCAGTATTTT.

The CDR3 region is CASSIRLAEQFF. In DNA form, the CDR3 reads TGTGCCAGTAGTATTCGCCTAGCAGAGCAGTTCTTC. The rearrangement uses TRBV19 and TRBJ2-1; D might be TRBD2 (5 bases). Per the germline V gene, CDR1 is LNHDA and CDR2 is SQIVND (reference sequence). Trimming stripped 3 bases from V and 10 bases from J, with 10 bases between. The CDR3 is made up of 12 amino acids.

The V call is TRBV5-6, the J call TRBJ2-6, with 9 bases that match TRBD1. V was clipped by 4 bases and J by 10 bases; unmatched bases: 12. The CDR3 is 16 amino acids. Germline V gives CDR1 SGHDT, CDR2 YYEEEE. CDR3 sequence: CASSPGTGFGSNVLTF. CDR3 coding DNA: TGTGCCAGCAGCCCGGGGACAGGGTTTGGGTCTAACGTCCTGACTTTC.

This clone was picked up a small number of times. V and J are TRBV4-3 and TRBJ1-1, with a weak D call TRBD1 (5 bases). V lost 0 bases to trimming and J lost 5 bases, with 10 bases between them. The length of the CDR3 is 14 residues. CDR1 is LGHNA and CDR2 is YSLEER in the germline V gene. Here the CDR3 DNA reads TGCGCCAGCAGCCAAGAAATTCGGGGGACTGAAGCTTTCTTT. This translates into CASSQEIRGTEAFF.